This T cell receptor (beta chain) comes out of a study of shared clonotypes between healthy human individuals. Method: immunoSEQ multiplex PCR; TCRdb's copy keeps in-frame clones and lacks some. This table holds roughly 2.5 million clones, 90% to 95% found once. The sequencing sample was made of naive CD4+ T cells sorted from blood. Regarding subset: CD45RA+ positively selected. The TCR comes from a man aged 18 to 30 in good health.

Written as DNA, the CDR3 is TGCGCCAGCAGCTTGGCAGGGTATAACTACGAGCAGTACTTC. It translates to CASSLAGYNYEQYF. The chain has TRBV5-1 and TRBJ2-7; perhaps TRBD1 as D (5 bases). V lost 0 bases, J lost 3 bases, and 10 bases lay in between. Germline CDR1 is SGHRS and CDR2 is YFSETQ. The CDR3 has 14 residues. Complete variable domain (other parts from reference TRBV5-1 and TRBJ2-7): KAGVTQTPRYLIKTRGQQVTLSCSPISGHRSVSWYQQTPGQGLQFLFEYFSETQRNKGNFPGRFSGRQFSNSRSEMNVSTLELGDSALYLCASSLAGYNYEQYFGPGTRLTVT.